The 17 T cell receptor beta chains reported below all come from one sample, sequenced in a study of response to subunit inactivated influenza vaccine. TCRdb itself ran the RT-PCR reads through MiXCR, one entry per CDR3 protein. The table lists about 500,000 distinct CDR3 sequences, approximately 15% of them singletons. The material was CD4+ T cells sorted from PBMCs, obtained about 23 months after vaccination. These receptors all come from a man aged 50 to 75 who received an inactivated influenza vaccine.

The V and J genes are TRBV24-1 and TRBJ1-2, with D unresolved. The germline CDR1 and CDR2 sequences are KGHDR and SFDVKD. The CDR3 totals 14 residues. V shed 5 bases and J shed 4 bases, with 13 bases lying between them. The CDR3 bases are TGTGCCACCAGTGTGTCTACACTCTCCTATGGCTACACCTTC. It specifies CATSVSTLSYGYTF.

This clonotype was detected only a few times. CDR3 nucleotide sequence: TGTGCCAGCAGCTTGAACTTCCGACTAGCGGGAAACAATGAGCAGTTCTTC. This sequence encodes CASSLNFRLAGNNEQFF. The chain carries TRBV7-3 and TRBJ2-1; 11 nucleotides line up with TRBD2. Germline CDR1 is SGHTA and CDR2 is FQGTGA. CDR3 length equals 17 residues. The trim removed 3 bases at V and 5 bases at J, leaving 9 bases unmatched.

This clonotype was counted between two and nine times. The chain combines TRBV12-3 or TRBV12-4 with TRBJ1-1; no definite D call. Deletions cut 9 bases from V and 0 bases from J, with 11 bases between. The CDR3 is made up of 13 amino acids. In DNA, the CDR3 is TGTGCCAGTAACCTGAAGATGAACACTGAAGCTTTCTTT. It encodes CASNLKMNTEAFF.

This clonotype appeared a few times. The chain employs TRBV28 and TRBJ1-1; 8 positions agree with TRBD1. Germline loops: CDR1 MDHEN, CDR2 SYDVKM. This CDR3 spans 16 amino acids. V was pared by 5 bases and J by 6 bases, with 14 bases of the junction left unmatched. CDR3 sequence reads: CASSPHPGQGQAEAFF. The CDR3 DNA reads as TGTGCCAGCAGTCCACACCCCGGACAGGGTCAAGCTGAAGCTTTCTTT.

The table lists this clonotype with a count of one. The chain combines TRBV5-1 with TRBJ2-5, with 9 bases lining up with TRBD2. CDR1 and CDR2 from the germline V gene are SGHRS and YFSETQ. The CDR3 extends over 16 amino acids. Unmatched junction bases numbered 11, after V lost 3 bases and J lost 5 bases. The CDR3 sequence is CASSWGAGGRRETQYF. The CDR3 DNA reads TGCGCCAGCAGCTGGGGCGCGGGAGGGCGGCGTGAGACCCAGTACTTC.

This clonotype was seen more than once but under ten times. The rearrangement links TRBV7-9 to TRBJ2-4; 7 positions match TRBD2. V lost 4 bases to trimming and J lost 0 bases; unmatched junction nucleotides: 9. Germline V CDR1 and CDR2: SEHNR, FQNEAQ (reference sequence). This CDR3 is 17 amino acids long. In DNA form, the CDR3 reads TGTGCCAGCAGCTATATGATGGGGGGGAAAGCCAAAAACATTCAGTACTTC. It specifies CASSYMMGGKAKNIQYF. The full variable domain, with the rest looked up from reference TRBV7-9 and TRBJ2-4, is DTGVSQNPRHKITKRGQNVTFRCDPISEHNRLYWYRQTLGQGPEFLTYFQNEAQLEKSRLLSDRFSAERPKGSFSTLEIQRTEQGDSAMYLCASSYMMGGKAKNIQYFGAGTRLSVL.

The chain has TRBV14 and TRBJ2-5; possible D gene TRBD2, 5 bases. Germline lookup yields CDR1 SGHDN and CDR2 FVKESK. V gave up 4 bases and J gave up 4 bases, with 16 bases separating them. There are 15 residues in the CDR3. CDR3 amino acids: CASSPYLGVGETQYF. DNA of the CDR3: TGTGCCAGCAGCCCCTACCTCGGGGTGGGAGAGACCCAGTACTTC.

This CDR3 is CASRAPTSGSSYEQYF. CDR3 bases: TGTGCCAGCAGGGCCCCGACTAGCGGGAGTTCCTACGAGCAGTACTTC. The V and J genes are TRBV6-1 and TRBJ2-7, with 12 bases that match TRBD2. The CDR3 runs 16 residues. The J segment lost 1 base and the V segment lost 6 bases, leaving 7 bases of the junction unmatched. The germline gives CDR1 MNHNS, CDR2 SASEGT.

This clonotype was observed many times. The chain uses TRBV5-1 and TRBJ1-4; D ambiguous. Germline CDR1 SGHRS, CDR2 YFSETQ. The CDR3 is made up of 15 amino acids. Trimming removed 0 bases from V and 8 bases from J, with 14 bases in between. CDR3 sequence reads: CASSLGGSGGEKLFF. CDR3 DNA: TGCGCCAGCAGCTTGGGCGGCTCTGGAGGGGAAAAACTGTTTTTT.

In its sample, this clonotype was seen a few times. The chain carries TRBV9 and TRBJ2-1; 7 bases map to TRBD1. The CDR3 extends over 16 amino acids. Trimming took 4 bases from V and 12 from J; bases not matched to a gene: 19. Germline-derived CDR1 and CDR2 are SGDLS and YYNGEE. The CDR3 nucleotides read TGTGCCAGCAGCCTGAGGGGGCCCCTGGGGGATGAGGGGCAGTTCTTC. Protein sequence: CASSLRGPLGDEGQFF.

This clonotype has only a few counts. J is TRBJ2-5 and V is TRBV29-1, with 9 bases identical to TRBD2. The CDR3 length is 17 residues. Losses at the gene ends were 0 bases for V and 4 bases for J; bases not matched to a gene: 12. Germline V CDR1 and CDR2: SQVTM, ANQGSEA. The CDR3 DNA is TGCAGCGTTGAAGAATTTAGCGGGAGATGGATGGGAGAGACCCAGTACTTC. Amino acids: CSVEEFSGRWMGETQYF.

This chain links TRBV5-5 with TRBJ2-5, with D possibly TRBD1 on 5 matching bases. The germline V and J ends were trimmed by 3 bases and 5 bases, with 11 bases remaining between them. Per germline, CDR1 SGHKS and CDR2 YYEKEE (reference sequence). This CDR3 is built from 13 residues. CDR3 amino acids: CASSWSRVETQYF. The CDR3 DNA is TGTGCCAGCAGCTGGTCCAGGGTTGAGACCCAGTACTTC. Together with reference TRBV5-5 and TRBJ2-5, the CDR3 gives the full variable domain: DAGVTQSPTHLIKTRGQQVTLRCSPISGHKSVSWYQQVLGQGPQFIFQYYEKEERGRGNFPDRFSARQFPNYSSELNVNALLLGDSALYLCASSWSRVETQYFGPGTRLLVL.

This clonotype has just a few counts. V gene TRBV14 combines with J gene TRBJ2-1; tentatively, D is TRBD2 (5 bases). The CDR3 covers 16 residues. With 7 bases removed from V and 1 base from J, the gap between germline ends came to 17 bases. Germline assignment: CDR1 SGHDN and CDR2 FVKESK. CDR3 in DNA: TGTGCCAGCACCCCAATCGGAGGCTTATCCTACAATGAGCAGTTCTTC. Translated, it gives CASTPIGGLSYNEQFF.

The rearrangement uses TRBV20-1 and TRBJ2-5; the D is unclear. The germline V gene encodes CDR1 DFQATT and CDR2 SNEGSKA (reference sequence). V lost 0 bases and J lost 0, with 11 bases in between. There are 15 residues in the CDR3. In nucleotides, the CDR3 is TGCAGTGCTAGAGATTTCACCTCACACCAAGAGACCCAGTACTTC. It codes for CSARDFTSHQETQYF.

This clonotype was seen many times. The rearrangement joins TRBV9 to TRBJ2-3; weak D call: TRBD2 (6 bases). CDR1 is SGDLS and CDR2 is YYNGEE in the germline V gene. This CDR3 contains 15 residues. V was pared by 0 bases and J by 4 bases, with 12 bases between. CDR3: CASSVDGGSADTQYF. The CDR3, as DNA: TGTGCCAGCAGCGTAGACGGAGGGAGCGCAGATACGCAGTATTTT. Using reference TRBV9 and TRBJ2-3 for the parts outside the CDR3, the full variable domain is DSGVTQTPKHLITATGQRVTLRCSPRSGDLSVYWYQQSLDQGLQFLIQYYNGEERAKGNILERFSAQQFPDLHSELNLSSLELGDSALYFCASSVDGGSADTQYFGPGTRLTVL.

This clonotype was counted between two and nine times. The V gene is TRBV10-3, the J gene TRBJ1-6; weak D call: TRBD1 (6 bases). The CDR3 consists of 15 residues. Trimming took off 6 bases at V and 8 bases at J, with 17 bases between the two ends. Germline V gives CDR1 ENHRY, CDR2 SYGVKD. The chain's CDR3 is CAIRQAGTFHSPLHF. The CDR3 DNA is TGTGCCATCAGGCAGGCGGGGACATTCCATTCACCCCTCCACTTT.

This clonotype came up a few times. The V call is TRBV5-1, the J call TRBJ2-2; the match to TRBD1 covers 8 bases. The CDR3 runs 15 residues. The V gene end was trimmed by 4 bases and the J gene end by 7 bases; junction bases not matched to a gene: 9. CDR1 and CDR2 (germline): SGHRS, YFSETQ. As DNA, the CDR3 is TGCGCCAGCAGCCCATGGCAGGGGGCCGACGGGGAGCTGTTTTTT. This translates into CASSPWQGADGELFF.